These 10 T cell receptor beta chains were sequenced from one sample in a study of OX40 agonist ivuxolimab in advanced cancers. Profiling relied on immunoSEQ multiplex PCR, and the TCRdb table lists in-frame clones only, not all of them. Counted here are about 58,000 clones, about four fifths occurring once; the ten biggest clones make up over 1.3%. Sequenced material: CD4+ or CD8+ T cells sorted from blood, taken in a trial of the OX40 agonist ivuxolimab. The receptor source for this set is an adult with an advanced solid tumor such as melanoma, head and neck, liver or kidney cancer.

The gene calls are TRBV7-6 and TRBJ2-7; perhaps TRBD1 as D (6 bases). CDR1 and CDR2 from the germline V gene are SGHVS and FNYEAQ. Trimming left V 0 bases short and J 5 bases short, with 11 bases between. CDR3 length: 14 amino acids. CDR3 loop: CASSLAQGSHEQYF. CDR3 coding DNA: TGTGCCAGCAGCTTAGCCCAGGGGTCCCACGAGCAGTACTTC.

The V and J genes are TRBV30 and TRBJ1-1; D is possibly TRBD1 (5 bases). This CDR3 comprises 13 residues. Trimming took off 5 bases at V and 4 bases at J, with 14 bases between the two ends. Germline CDR1 and CDR2: GTSNPN and SVGIG (reference sequence). The CDR3: CAWARGASTEAFF. In nucleotides, the CDR3 is TGTGCCTGGGCAAGGGGCGCGAGCACTGAAGCTTTCTTT.

The chain is built from TRBV7-6 and TRBJ2-1, with D perhaps matching TRBD1 (5 bases). The length of the CDR3 is 14 residues. Germline CDR1 reads SGHVS; CDR2 reads FNYEAQ. Trimming took off 0 bases at V and 8 bases at J, with 11 bases between the two ends. CDR3 amino acids: CASSLAFQGDEQFF. CDR3 nucleotides: TGTGCCAGCAGCTTAGCTTTCCAGGGTGATGAGCAGTTCTTC.

The chain employs TRBV19 and TRBJ2-1, with 12 positions matching TRBD2. This CDR3 is 17 amino acids long. Germline V gene data show CDR1 as LNHDA and CDR2 as SQIVND (reference sequence). V lost 4 bases, J lost 7 bases, and 11 bases stayed unmatched. CDR3 sequence reads: CASSKTSGTSGPNEQFF. In nucleotides, the CDR3 is TGTGCCAGTAGTAAAACATCCGGGACTAGCGGGCCTAATGAGCAGTTCTTC.

The table lists this clone with a count of one. J is TRBJ1-1 and V is TRBV19; TRBD1 aligns across 7 bases. The CDR3 consists of 13 residues. CDR1 is LNHDA and CDR2 is SQIVND in the germline V gene (reference sequence). J gave up 2 bases and V 10 bases, and 7 bases lay outside the gene matches. The CDR3 loop reads CATMNRGNTEAFF. The CDR3 DNA reads as TGTGCCACAATGAACAGGGGTAACACTGAAGCTTTCTTT.

This chain links TRBV5-1 with TRBJ2-3, with 8 bases fitting TRBD2. The CDR3 loop spans 20 amino acids. Germline V CDR1 and CDR2: SGHRS, YFSETQ. V shed 3 bases and J 0 bases; nucleotides not matched to a gene: 18. The CDR3 sequence is CASSWDQRGQSSSSTDTQYF. The CDR3 DNA reads TGCGCCAGCAGCTGGGACCAGCGGGGGCAATCATCCTCTAGCACAGATACGCAGTATTTT.

The sample holds one count of this clone. The chain is built from TRBV27 and TRBJ2-7; no reliable D call. Germline assignment: CDR1 MNHEY and CDR2 SMNVEV (reference sequence). V was clipped by 2 bases and J by 1 base, with 24 bases between them. CDR3 length equals 19 residues. CDR3 residues: CASSLRYGRNEWISYEQYF. Written as DNA, the CDR3 is TGTGCCAGCAGTTTACGTTACGGACGGAACGAGTGGATATCCTACGAGCAGTACTTC.

The chain uses TRBV2 and TRBJ1-2; tentative D call: TRBD1 (5 bases). Trimming pared 0 bases from V and 8 bases from J, leaving 16 bases between. The CDR3 extends over 15 amino acids. Germline V CDR1 and CDR2: SNHLY, FYNNEI. As DNA, the CDR3 is TGTGCCAGCAGTGAAGCTTGGGGCCCAGTCCCCGGCTACACCTTC. This codes for CASSEAWGPVPGYTF.

The V gene is TRBV18, the J gene TRBJ2-1; a possible D gene is TRBD1 (5 bases). Trimming cost V 4 bases and J 6 bases, with 25 bases left between them. CDR3 length: 18 residues. Germline V gene lookup returns CDR1 KGHSH and CDR2 LQKENI. In nucleotides, the CDR3 is TGTGCCAGCTCACTCAAGGATCCCACAGGTCCCTGGGTCAATGAGCAGTTCTTC. This sequence encodes CASSLKDPTGPWVNEQFF. The whole variable domain, remainder taken from reference TRBV18 and TRBJ2-1, is NAGVMQNPRHLVRRRGQEARLRCSPMKGHSHVYWYRQLPEEGLKFMVYLQKENIIDESGMPKERFSAEFPKEGPSILRIQQVVRGDSAAYFCASSLKDPTGPWVNEQFFGPGTRLTVL.

This clone has just a few counts. This chain connects TRBV7-9 to TRBJ1-2; D not resolved. This CDR3 is 13 amino acids long. Germline V gene sequence: CDR1 SEHNR, CDR2 FQNEAQ (reference sequence). Trimming removed 5 bases at V and 4 bases at J, with 11 bases between. CDR3 DNA sequence: TGTGCCAGCAGCAACCTCACACGCTATGGCTACACCTTC. It translates to CASSNLTRYGYTF.